This entry features one T cell receptor (beta chain) sequence. Its specificity is unknown. The CDR3 consists of 23 residues. The data were taken from a study of cytomegalovirus exposure and HLA in healthy donors. Study results and caveats: About 87% or about 30% of the time was how often most TCR beta V segments were productive, according to an earlier analysis.

The study ran its PCR with 60 Vbeta and 13 Jbeta primers. Generated by immunoSEQ multiplex PCR, the TCRdb table keeps only in-frame clones and is missing some. The sample has more than 45,000 clones. This TCR was recovered from a male donor in good health and CMV-seronegative. The specimen sequenced was PBMCs. The V call is TRBV12-2, the J call TRBJ2-3; the table's D call, TRBD2, was not checked against the DNA. TRBV12-2 constitutes a pseudogene. The CDR3 DNA reads as TGTGCAAGTCGCTTATCCCTTTTCTCTAGGACTAGCGGGGGGGCCCGGGACACAGATACGCAGTATTTT. Translation gives CASRLSLFSRTSGGARDTDTQYF.